These 21 T cell receptor beta chains came from one sample sequenced in a study of CD8 T cells in ankylosing spondylitis. TCRdb fed the 5' RACE reads into MiXCR, producing one record per CDR3 protein. The table shows about 150,000 distinct CDR3 sequences, with about 6.7% occurring only once. The sample consisted of blood, either unsorted or a sorted T cell fraction (not recorded which). Receptors originate from a female donor with ankylosing spondylitis or in good health (not recorded which).

This clonotype was counted between two and nine times. This chain links TRBV19 with TRBJ2-7, with 10 bases aligning to TRBD1. In germline, CDR1 is LNHDA, CDR2 SQIVND (reference sequence). V lost 10 bases to trimming and J lost 3 bases; unmatched junction nucleotides: 3. The CDR3 loop spans 12 amino acids. The CDR3 reads CATGTGDYEQYF. CDR3 in DNA: TGTGCCACCGGGACAGGGGACTACGAGCAGTACTTC.

This clonotype was seen many times. The chain carries TRBV30 and TRBJ1-1; D may be TRBD1 (6 bases). There are 14 residues in the CDR3. Deletions cut 0 bases from V and 5 bases from J, with 13 bases between. CDR1 is GTSNPN, CDR2 SVGIG, per germline (reference sequence). CDR3 sequence reads: CAWSVFGGRTEAFF. CDR3 nucleotide sequence: TGTGCCTGGAGTGTCTTCGGGGGGCGGACTGAAGCTTTCTTT.

In this sample, this clonotype turned up a few times. V and J are TRBV7-9 and TRBJ1-1, with unresolved D. CDR3 size: 13 residues. The germline V and J ends were trimmed by 3 bases and 10 bases, with 15 bases remaining between them. CDR1 is SEHNR and CDR2 is FQNEAQ in the germline V gene (reference sequence). The DNA of the CDR3 is TGTGCCAGCAGCTTTGCTGAGGTTCGGCGAGCTTTCTTT. It encodes CASSFAEVRRAFF.

The table lists this clonotype with many counts. The V and J genes are TRBV5-1 and TRBJ1-1; D is uncertain. The V gene lost 0 bases and the J gene lost 4 bases, with 10 bases spanning the gap. CDR1 and CDR2 from the germline V gene are SGHRS and YFSETQ. The CDR3 is made up of 14 amino acids. Here the CDR3 reads CASSLEQEATEAFF. The CDR3 DNA sequence: TGCGCCAGCAGCTTGGAGCAGGAGGCCACTGAAGCTTTCTTT.

V is TRBV7-8 and J is TRBJ1-5, with 10 positions matching TRBD1. Germline V lookup: CDR1 SGHVS, CDR2 FQNEAQ. Trimming at V came to 5 bases and at J to 7 bases, leaving 8 bases not matched to a gene. The CDR3 length is 15 residues. The CDR3: CASSRDRGLKQPQHF. The CDR3 DNA follows: TGTGCCAGCAGCCGAGACAGGGGGCTAAAGCAGCCCCAGCATTTT.

The table lists this clonotype with many counts. The rearrangement uses TRBV6-5 and TRBJ1-1; 9 nucleotides align to TRBD1. This CDR3 is built from 15 residues. Looked up from germline, CDR1 is MNHEY and CDR2 is SVGAGI. After removal of 2 bases from V and 4 bases from J, the junction contained 5 bases not matched to a gene. The CDR3 loop reads CASSYHGQGTTEAFF. DNA for the CDR3: TGTGCCAGCAGTTACCACGGACAGGGGACCACTGAAGCTTTCTTT.

In its sample, this clonotype was seen many times. The chain has TRBV29-1 and TRBJ2-7; D assignment may be TRBD1 or TRBD2 (5 bases each). CDR3 size: 14 residues. The germline gives CDR1 SQVTM, CDR2 ANQGSEA. The ends were cut back, 6 bases at V and 6 bases at J, with 21 bases in the middle. CDR3 region: CSVRGPTLGVEQYF. The CDR3 DNA reads as TGCAGCGTCCGGGGACCGACGCTCGGCGTCGAGCAGTACTTC.

The chain employs TRBV20-1 and TRBJ2-1; 7 nucleotides match TRBD2. With V trimmed by 6 bases and J by 4 bases, 6 bases remained unmatched. This CDR3 is 13 amino acids long. Germline V CDR1 and CDR2: DFQATT, SNEGSKA (reference sequence). CDR3 in DNA: TGCAGTGCCCCGTGGGGGGGGTACAATGAGCAGTTCTTC. Protein product: CSAPWGGYNEQFF.

This clonotype was seen ten or more times. The chain links TRBV7-2 to TRBJ2-5, with D hard to call. The CDR3 loop spans 14 amino acids. Germline V gene sequence: CDR1 SGHTA, CDR2 FQGNSA. V lost 5 bases and J lost 4, with 14 bases in between. The CDR3 sequence: CASSPNTFSETQYF. CDR3 sequence (DNA): TGTGCCAGCAGCCCAAATACCTTTTCAGAGACCCAGTACTTC.

The sample holds a few counts of this clonotype. The chain joins TRBV7-2 to TRBJ1-2, with D unresolved. CDR1 and CDR2 from the germline V gene are SGHTA and FQGNSA. The CDR3 has 14 residues. V shed 1 base and J shed 5 bases, with 11 bases lying between them. CDR3 nucleotides: TGTGCCAGCAGCTTAGAGGCTGTGTCATATGGCTACACCTTC. Its translation: CASSLEAVSYGYTF.

Ten or more counts support this clonotype. The V and J genes are TRBV25-1 and TRBJ1-2; D not resolved. Germline V gene lookup returns CDR1 MGHDK and CDR2 SYGVNS. V was cut by 4 bases and J by 3 bases, with 12 bases left in between. The CDR3 totals 14 residues. The CDR3 coding sequence is TGTGCCAGCAGTGGAGGAGGGAATGACTATGGCTACACCTTC. Translation gives CASSGGGNDYGYTF.

This clonotype was seen at least ten times. The CDR3 DNA reads as TGTGCCAGCAGCCAAGTGGACCCGGGACAGGGCCTGACAGACTATGGCTACACCTTC. This sequence encodes CASSQVDPGQGLTDYGYTF. V usage is TRBV4-2 and J usage is TRBJ1-2; 9 nucleotides line up with TRBD1. This CDR3 region has 19 residues. Germline V gene data show CDR1 as LGHNA and CDR2 as YNFKEQ. V shed 1 base, J shed 3 bases, and the junction held 15 bases outside the gene matches.

This clonotype was seen repeatedly, ten times or more. The chain combines TRBV5-1 with TRBJ1-1; 8 nucleotides agree with TRBD1. Germline loops: CDR1 SGHRS, CDR2 YFSETQ. CDR3 length: 15 residues. V was clipped by 5 bases and J by 2 bases; unmatched bases: 8. The CDR3 region is CASSYRGQGNTEAFF. The CDR3 coding sequence is TGCGCCAGCAGTTACAGAGGACAGGGAAACACTGAAGCTTTCTTT.

Many counts were recorded for this clonotype. The CDR3 DNA reads TGCGCCAGCAGCTTCGGGGGACAGGGCACTGAAGCTTTCTTT. It translates to CASSFGGQGTEAFF. The rearrangement links TRBV5-1 to TRBJ1-1; 9 positions agree with TRBD1. V shed 2 bases, J shed 4 bases, and the junction held 3 bases outside the gene matches. This CDR3 is built from 14 residues. Germline V gene data show CDR1 as SGHRS and CDR2 as YFSETQ.

At least ten counts were recorded for this clonotype. The chain uses TRBV13 and TRBJ2-2; 8 bases fit TRBD1. Per the germline V gene, CDR1 is PRHDT and CDR2 is FYEKMQ (reference sequence). This CDR3 has 16 residues. V dropped 2 bases and J dropped 1; count of bases not matched to a gene: 3. The CDR3 sequence is CASSLRDRKNTGELFF. The CDR3 DNA reads TGTGCCAGCAGCTTAAGGGACAGGAAGAACACCGGGGAGCTGTTTTTT.

This clonotype was seen a few times. The junction and the germline gene differ at one end; a read error may be behind it. The rearrangement joins TRBV7-7 to TRBJ2-5; weak D call: TRBD1 (6 bases). CDR1 is SSHAT, CDR2 FNYEAQ, per germline (reference sequence). The CDR3 contains 14 residues. Here the CDR3 reads CASSLVGQMETQYF. In DNA form, the CDR3 reads TGTGCTAGCAGCTTAGTTGGACAGATGGAGACCCAGTACTTC.

This clonotype was counted many times. The rearrangement links TRBV20-1 to TRBJ1-4; no firm D call. From germline, CDR1 is DFQATT and CDR2 SNEGSKA (reference sequence). The CDR3 is made up of 14 amino acids. The V and J ends lost 0 bases and 7 bases respectively, with 12 bases between them. CDR3 amino acids: CSARDEDGSEKLFF. The DNA for the CDR3 is TGCAGTGCTAGAGATGAGGACGGGAGTGAAAAACTGTTTTTT.

This clonotype was found many times. This chain uses TRBV3-1 with TRBJ1-2; 7 bases agree with TRBD1. The CDR3 totals 12 residues. J lost 8 bases, V lost 4 bases, and 4 bases had no gene match. Germline values: CDR1 LGHDT, CDR2 YNNKEL (reference sequence). The CDR3 sequence: CASSLGDSGYTF. DNA of the CDR3: TGTGCCAGCAGCCTGGGGGACAGCGGCTACACCTTC. Based on the CDR3 plus reference TRBV3-1 and TRBJ1-2, the full variable domain is DTAVSQTPKYLVTQMGNDKSIKCEQNLGHDTMYWYKQDSKKFLKIMFSYNNKELIINETVPNRFSPKSPDKAHLNLHINSLELGDSAVYFCASSLGDSGYTFGSGTRLTVV.

This clonotype was found many times. The rearrangement joins TRBV12-3 or TRBV12-4 to TRBJ1-4, with D unclear. Trimming cost V 3 bases and J 8 bases, with 10 bases left between them. The CDR3 has 13 amino acids. The chain's CDR3 is CASSLYRREKLFF. The CDR3 coding sequence is TGTGCCAGCAGTTTGTATCGTAGAGAAAAACTGTTTTTT.

At least ten counts were recorded for this clonotype. This sequence joins TRBV7-2 and TRBJ2-2; weak D call: TRBD2 (5 bases). Trimming stripped 4 bases from V and 5 bases from J, with 17 bases between. Germline-derived CDR1 and CDR2 are SGHTA and FQGNSA. There are 16 residues in the CDR3. This CDR3 is CASSSGLERDTGELFF. The CDR3 coding sequence is TGTGCCAGCAGCTCTGGACTGGAACGGGATACCGGGGAGCTGTTTTTT.

V gene TRBV2 combines with J gene TRBJ1-5; 7 bases map to TRBD1. The CDR3 loop spans 14 amino acids. The germline V gene has CDR1 SNHLY and CDR2 FYNNEI. The junction had 8 bases not matched to a gene; V was cut back by 9 bases and J by 3 bases. The CDR3 loop is CARGGTAINQPQHF. In nucleotides, the CDR3 is TGTGCCAGGGGGGGGACAGCAATCAATCAGCCCCAGCATTTT.